These T cell receptor beta chains were read from a single sample in a study of T cell changes during pregnancy in multiple sclerosis. This table comes from immunoSEQ multiplex PCR, and its TCRdb copy is limited to in-frame clones, with some not included. This sample has tens of thousands of clones, with approximately 90% found just once. This specimen was CD4+ T cells from peripheral blood mononuclear cells, taken in the second trimester of pregnancy. Source of these receptors: a female donor in good health, enrolled as a control in a pregnancy study. CDR3s include the opening cysteine and the closing phenylalanine or tryptophan. A D gene is named only where the DNA matches it firmly. Clone size appears in some rows only: once, few, many, or a class for an expanded clone.

D gene	J gene	clone size	V gene	CDR3 DNA	CDR3 protein
-	TRBJ1-3	-	TRBV30	TGTGCCTGGAGCGGCGGAGAAAGTGCCATATATTTT	CAWSGGESAIYF
TRBD1	TRBJ1-1	-	TRBV5-4	TGTGCCAGCAGCGCCTGGGACAGGGAGGACGCTGAAGCTTTCTTT	CASSAWDREDAEAFF
-	TRBJ2-1	-	TRBV9	TGTGCCAGCACGCCCAGTCCCTCCTACAATGAGCAGTTCTTC	CASTPSPSYNEQFF
TRBD1	TRBJ1-1	-	TRBV11-1	TGTGCCAGCAGCCGGGGACAGGGGAGAGCTTTCTTT	CASSRGQGRAFF
TRBD1	TRBJ2-1	-	TRBV9	TGTGCCAGCAGCGTAGCACAGGGGTACAATGAGCAGTTCTTC	CASSVAQGYNEQFF
-	TRBJ1-5	-	TRBV6-1	TGTGCCAGCAGTGACGATCAGCCCCAGCATTTT	CASSDDQPQHF
TRBD2	TRBJ2-1	-	TRBV12-5	TGTGCTAGTGGGCTAAAAGCTAGCGGCATAAACAATGAGCAGTTCTTC	CASGLKASGINNEQFF
-	TRBJ1-1	-	TRBV7-2	TGTGCCAGCAGCCTACACAGGGAAGCTGAAGCTTTCTTT	CASSLHREAEAFF
TRBD1	TRBJ2-2	-	TRBV19	TGTGCCAGTAGACGGGACAGGACCACCGGGGAGCTGTTTTTT	CASRRDRTTGELFF
TRBD2	TRBJ2-1	-	TRBV7-3	TGTGCCAGCAGCTTAACCGGGCGGGGGGCCGACAATGAGCAGTTCTTC	CASSLTGRGADNEQFF
-	TRBJ2-7	-	TRBV18	TGTGCCAGCTCACCTTCAGACACTAGGGAGCAGTACTTC	CASSPSDTREQYF
TRBD2	TRBJ2-3	-	TRBV7-9	TGTGCCAGCTCGAGTCTCCTAGGACTAGAGGGCACAGATACGCAGTATTTT	CASSSLLGLEGTDTQYF
-	TRBJ2-7	-	TRBV30	TGTGCCTGGAGTGTAGAAACAGGGGGGGGCTACGAGCAGTACTTC	CAWSVETGGGYEQYF
TRBD2	TRBJ2-1	-	TRBV7-2	TGTGCCAGCAGCTTAACCGGGGGGGGGTACAATGAGCAGTTCTTC	CASSLTGGGYNEQFF
-	TRBJ1-6	-	TRBV4-3	TGCGGCGGACACTCAAATTCACCCCTCCACTTT	CGGHSNSPLHF
-	TRBJ1-1	once	TRBV6-5	TGTGCCAGCAGTTCACTAATAAACACTGAAGCTTTCTTT	CASSSLINTEAFF
TRBD1	TRBJ2-7	-	TRBV5-4	TGTGCCAGCAGCCTATCCACCGGGACAGGGAAGAGCAACGAGCAGTACTTC	CASSLSTGTGKSNEQYF
-	TRBJ1-6	-	TRBV5-5	TGTGCCAGCAGCTTGCTCAACAGGGAAAATTCACCCCTCCACTTT	CASSLLNRENSPLHF
TRBD1	TRBJ1-2	-	TRBV19	TGTGCCAGTAGTGACAGGGACGTGTATGGCTACACCTTC	CASSDRDVYGYTF
TRBD2	TRBJ2-1	-	TRBV7-3	TGTGCCAGCAGCCGGAGCGGGGGGGCGAATGAGCAGTTCTTC	CASSRSGGANEQFF
TRBD2	TRBJ2-3	few	TRBV4-2	TGTGCCAGCAGCCAAGCCGGACTAGCGGGGGGGTTCCCAGATACGCAGTATTTT	CASSQAGLAGGFPDTQYF
-	TRBJ2-1	-	TRBV5-1	TGCGCCAGCAGCCCGGGGAGTAGCGGCGACAATGAGCAGTTCTTC	CASSPGSSGDNEQFF
-	TRBJ1-2	-	TRBV28	TGTGCCAGCAGAGGGCAGGGCTCCTATGGCTACACCTTC	CASRGQGSYGYTF
-	TRBJ2-5	-	TRBV29-1	TGCAGCGTAATTTTCTTGGAGACCCAGTACTTC	CSVIFLETQYF
-	TRBJ1-1	-	TRBV6-5	TGTGCGGTTGGAACGGGGAACACTGAAGCTTTCTTT	CAVGTGNTEAFF
-	TRBJ1-2	-	TRBV6-1	TGTGCCAGCAGTGAAGTGGAGTTGGCCTATGGCTACACCTTC	CASSEVELAYGYTF
TRBD1	TRBJ2-3	-	TRBV10-3	TGTGCCATCAAGGGACAGGGGGCCGGAGATACGCAGTATTTT	CAIKGQGAGDTQYF
TRBD1	TRBJ1-6	-	TRBV7-4	TGTGCCAGCAGCCAACATAAGGACAGGAGGCAAGCGGGCTCCTATAATTCACCCCTCCACTTT	CASSQHKDRRQAGSYNSPLHF
-	TRBJ1-5	-	TRBV7-2	TGTGCCAGCAGCTTAGCGGGGAGGGGAGTAGCAAATCAGCCCCAGCATTTT	CASSLAGRGVANQPQHF
TRBD1	TRBJ2-1	-	TRBV4-1	TGCGCCAGCAGCCTTCGACAGGGATCCTACAATGAGCAGTTCTTC	CASSLRQGSYNEQFF
TRBD1	TRBJ1-5	-	TRBV4-1	TGCGCCAGCAGCCGGACGACAGGGGTGTATCAGCCCCAGCATTTT	CASSRTTGVYQPQHF
-	TRBJ2-6	once	TRBV5-1	TGCGCCAGCAGCTTGGTTCCTCTTCAGTCCTCTGGGGCCAACGTCCTGACTTTC	CASSLVPLQSSGANVLTF
-	TRBJ1-2	-	TRBV2	TGTGCCAGCAGTGAAATGGCAGGCAGCCCCTATGGCTACACCTTC	CASSEMAGSPYGYTF
-	TRBJ1-2	-	TRBV4-3	TGCGCCAGCAGCCAAGGAGGCGGCGGCTACACCTTC	CASSQGGGGYTF
-	TRBJ1-2	few	TRBV6-5	TGTGCCAGCAGTTACTCACTCCCCGAGAGAGGGTATGGCTACACCTTC	CASSYSLPERGYGYTF
-	TRBJ1-2	-	TRBV15	TGTGCCACCAGCAGAGAACGGACAGCAACTAACTATGGCTACACCTTC	CATSRERTATNYGYTF
-	TRBJ1-5	once	TRBV2	TGTGCCAGCAGTGTCGATCAGCCCCAGCATTTT	CASSVDQPQHF
-	TRBJ1-2	-	TRBV25-1	TGTGCCAGCAGCAAAAACTATGGCTACACCTTC	CASSKNYGYTF
TRBD1	TRBJ1-3	-	TRBV6-5	TGTGCCAGCAGTTATACAGGGGGAAACTCTGGAAACACCATATATTTT	CASSYTGGNSGNTIYF
TRBD1	TRBJ1-2	-	TRBV18	TGTGCCAGCTCAGCCAACCTACAGGGGAGTGGCTACACCTTC	CASSANLQGSGYTF
-	TRBJ1-2	-	TRBV5-1	TGCGCCAGCAGCCTCGGGACTTTACGCTTTAACTATGGCTACACCTTC	CASSLGTLRFNYGYTF
-	TRBJ1-2	-	TRBV7-2	TGTGCCAGCAGCTCGCCGAAGGAGGCCTATGGCTACACCTTC	CASSSPKEAYGYTF
-	TRBJ1-5	once	TRBV7-2	TGTGCCAGCAGCCCACCGGGGGGGGGTGTTCAGCCCCAGCATTTT	CASSPPGGGVQPQHF
TRBD1	TRBJ1-1	-	TRBV5-6	TGTGCCAGCAGCTTCGACAGGGGAAAGGTAGACACTGAAGCTTTCTTT	CASSFDRGKVDTEAFF
TRBD1	TRBJ1-3	-	TRBV19	TGTGCCAGTAGGACAGGGGGCAGCCTGGGAAACACCATATATTTT	CASRTGGSLGNTIYF
TRBD1	TRBJ2-5	once	TRBV30	TGTGCCTGGAGTGTACAGGGGCCAGAGACCCAGTACTTC	CAWSVQGPETQYF
-	TRBJ1-5	few	TRBV30	TGTGCCTGGGCAAGAGGGCGGTATCAGCCCCAGCATTTT	CAWARGRYQPQHF
-	TRBJ1-1	-	TRBV19	TGTGCCAGTAGTATACTCACTCCGGGACAGAACACTGAAGCTTTCTTT	CASSILTPGQNTEAFF
TRBD2	TRBJ2-5	-	TRBV4-1	TGCGCCAGCAGCCAACAGTCAGCGGGGGGGCCTGTCTCCGAGACCCAGTACTTC	CASSQQSAGGPVSETQYF
-	TRBJ1-3	-	TRBV9	TGTGCCAGCAGCGGGGGGCAGAGAAAGGAGTGGGGAAACACCATATATTTT	CASSGGQRKEWGNTIYF
TRBD1	TRBJ1-1	-	TRBV30	TGTGCCTGGAGGATTTCAGGGGGCGATACCACTGAAGCTTTCTTT	CAWRISGGDTTEAFF
TRBD1	TRBJ1-3	-	TRBV5-6	TGTGCCAGCAGCTTGGGGGGACAGCTATACTCTGGAAACACCATATATTTT	CASSLGGQLYSGNTIYF
-	TRBJ1-2	-	TRBV9	TGTGCCAGCAGCGTAGCTCAGGACAGCCACTATGGCTACACCTTC	CASSVAQDSHYGYTF
TRBD2	TRBJ2-1	-	TRBV5-4	TGTGCCAGCAGCTTGGGAGCGGGGGATTACAATGAGCAGTTCTTC	CASSLGAGDYNEQFF
TRBD2	TRBJ2-2	many	TRBV5-4	TGTGCCAGCAGCTTGGCCGGACTAGACCTTATGACCGGGGAGCTGTTTTTT	CASSLAGLDLMTGELFF
-	TRBJ1-2	-	TRBV6-7	TGTGCCAGCAGTTTTGGACAGATTGGCTACACCTTC	CASSFGQIGYTF
-	TRBJ2-7	-	TRBV9	TGTGCCAGCAGCGTAGACAGGGTAAACGAGCAGTACTTC	CASSVDRVNEQYF